One and the same sample provided the 29 T cell receptor beta chains below, sequenced in a study of control samples from healthy donors and cancer patients. The repertoire was sequenced with immunoSEQ multiplex PCR; TCRdb's copy has only in-frame clones and lacks some. The sample yields 15,000 to 20,000 clones, around 84% seen once. Sequences were obtained from PBMCs. Receptors were obtained from a woman between 65 and 79 years old with lung cancer.

The chain recombines TRBV11-2 with TRBJ1-4; D is uncertain. This CDR3 is 15 amino acids long. Germline V gene data show CDR1 as SGHAT and CDR2 as FQNNGV. Trimming removed 0 bases at V and 5 bases at J, with 10 bases between. The CDR3 here is CASSLDWQLNEKLFF. In DNA, the CDR3 is TGTGCCAGCAGCTTAGATTGGCAGCTCAATGAAAAACTGTTTTTT.

The chain has TRBV7-9 and TRBJ2-1; TRBD2 agrees at 10 bases. Germline CDR1 is SEHNR and CDR2 is FQNEAQ (reference sequence). The CDR3 is 16 amino acids. J lost 8 bases, V lost 4 bases, and 11 bases had no gene match. CDR3: CASSSHLAGVGHEQFF. In DNA form, the CDR3 reads TGTGCCAGCAGCTCCCACCTAGCGGGAGTAGGTCATGAGCAGTTCTTC.

This clone is judged medium-sized (0.01 to 0.1%). The rearrangement links TRBV27 to TRBJ2-7; D remains unclear. This CDR3 has 14 residues. Trimming removed 7 bases from V and 3 bases from J, with 16 bases in between. Germline assignment: CDR1 MNHEY and CDR2 SMNVEV (reference sequence). The CDR3 DNA reads TGTGCCAGCAAAGGAGAGACCAACCTCTACGAGCAGTACTTC. This codes for CASKGETNLYEQYF.

The rearrangement links TRBV19 to TRBJ1-1, with a possible D match to TRBD1 (6 bases). The CDR3 is 13 amino acids. Trimming stripped 5 bases from V and 1 base from J, with 8 bases between. In germline, CDR1 is LNHDA, CDR2 SQIVND (reference sequence). The CDR3 nucleotides read TGTGCCAGTAGTGCCAGGGGGAACACTGAAGCTTTCTTT. This translates into CASSARGNTEAFF. Variable domain in full (rest from reference TRBV19 and TRBJ1-1): DGGITQSPKYLFRKEGQNVTLSCEQNLNHDAMYWYRQDPGQGLRLIYYSQIVNDFQKGDIAEGYSVSREKKESFPLTVTSAQKNPTAFYLCASSARGNTEAFFGQGTRLTVV.

The chain has TRBV12-3 or TRBV12-4 and TRBJ1-1; D not resolved. V lost 4 bases to trimming and J lost 1 base, with 7 bases between them. This CDR3 has 13 residues. The CDR3 bases are TGTGCCAGCAGTTGGGCAGCGAACACTGAAGCTTTCTTT. It yields the protein CASSWAANTEAFF.

This clone has more than one count but fewer than ten. The rearrangement links TRBV5-1 to TRBJ2-7, with D possibly TRBD1 on 5 matching bases. In germline, CDR1 is SGHRS, CDR2 YFSETQ. V shed 2 bases and J shed 5 bases, with 8 bases lying between them. The CDR3 covers 12 residues. In DNA, the CDR3 is TGCGCCAGCAGCTTCCAGGGTGACGAGCAGTACTTC. Its translation: CASSFQGDEQYF.

V usage is TRBV6-2 or TRBV6-3 and J usage is TRBJ1-1; D remains ambiguous. The CDR3 contains 16 residues. Germline V gene sequence: CDR1 MNHEY, CDR2 SVGEGT. Trimming left V 4 bases short and J 0 bases short, with 15 bases between. The chain's CDR3 is CASSLGKGFVNTEAFF. Written as DNA, the CDR3 is TGTGCCAGCAGTTTAGGGAAGGGCTTTGTGAACACTGAAGCTTTCTTT.

The chain links TRBV7-9 to TRBJ1-5; D call uncertain. V shed 1 base and J shed 4 bases, with 5 bases lying between them. Germline V gene lookup returns CDR1 SEHNR and CDR2 FQNEAQ (reference sequence). The CDR3 extends over 13 amino acids. The CDR3 DNA reads TGTGCCAGCAGCTTAGGCTGGAATCAGCCCCAGCATTTT. Translating it yields CASSLGWNQPQHF.

This clone showed up just once. This chain joins TRBV27 and TRBJ2-2, with unresolved D. Germline CDR1 and CDR2: MNHEY and SMNVEV (reference sequence). The CDR3 is made up of 14 amino acids. Trimming removed 3 bases at V and 0 bases at J, with 5 bases between. The CDR3 DNA sequence: TGTGCCAGCAGTTTTTCCGCGAACACCGGGGAGCTGTTTTTT. Translating gives CASSFSANTGELFF.

V usage is TRBV7-2 and J usage is TRBJ1-4, with D perhaps TRBD1 (6 bases). The CDR3 is made up of 15 amino acids. Trimming removed 6 bases at V and 3 bases at J, with 14 bases between. CDR1 is SGHTA and CDR2 is FQGNSA in the germline V gene. The CDR3 coding sequence is TGTGCCAGCAGTCGTGGGTGGGGGCCTAATGAAAAACTGTTTTTT. Its translation: CASSRGWGPNEKLFF.

The chain couples TRBV4-2 to TRBJ2-7, with D possibly being TRBD1 (6 bases). CDR3 size: 15 residues. Germline V gene lookup returns CDR1 LGHNA and CDR2 YNFKEQ. The V gene lost 0 bases and the J gene lost 2 bases, with 11 bases spanning the gap. The CDR3 here is CASSQDSTGAYEQYF. CDR3 nucleotide sequence: TGTGCCAGCAGCCAAGACTCGACAGGAGCCTACGAGCAGTACTTC.

The rearrangement links TRBV19 to TRBJ2-5; a weak D match, TRBD1 (5 bases). The CDR3 spans 14 residues. Germline lookup yields CDR1 LNHDA and CDR2 SQIVND (reference sequence). V was trimmed by 7 bases and J by 5 bases, leaving 17 bases between them. The CDR3 DNA follows: TGTGCCAGTAATCGGGCAGGGCAAAGGGAGACCCAGTACTTC. Translating gives CASNRAGQRETQYF.

The V gene is TRBV5-1, the J gene TRBJ2-5, with D hard to call. CDR3 length: 13 residues. V dropped 4 bases and J dropped 5 bases, with 12 bases sitting between them. Per the germline V gene, CDR1 is SGHRS and CDR2 is YFSETQ. CDR3 sequence reads: CASSVNVMETQYF. CDR3 nucleotides: TGCGCCAGCAGCGTCAACGTTATGGAGACCCAGTACTTC.

This clone was detected only a few times. This chain links TRBV6-5 with TRBJ1-2, with D possibly TRBD1 on 5 matching bases. With 5 bases removed from V and 3 bases from J, the gap between germline ends came to 10 bases. Germline CDR1 and CDR2: MNHEY and SVGAGI. The CDR3 covers 13 residues. The chain's CDR3 is CASSPPGHYGYTF. The DNA for the CDR3 is TGTGCCAGCAGTCCCCCGGGACACTATGGCTACACCTTC.

This clone has more than one count but fewer than ten. This rearrangement joins TRBV4-2 to TRBJ1-2; D is unresolved. The CDR3 sequence is 15 residues long. CDR1 LGHNA and CDR2 YNFKEQ come from the germline V gene. Trimming removed 3 bases from V and 1 base from J, with 12 bases in between. The CDR3 region has the DNA TGTGCCAGCAGCCAGGAACTGCAGATTAACTATGGCTACACCTTC. It is translated as CASSQELQINYGYTF.

The gene calls are TRBV9 and TRBJ1-4; D remains unclear. The V gene's germline CDR1 is SGDLS and CDR2 YYNGEE. The CDR3 length is 13 residues. The V end lost 4 bases, the J end lost 7 bases, and 11 bases lay between the germline ends. The chain's CDR3 is CASSTSRGEKLFF. CDR3 nucleotide sequence: TGTGCCAGCAGCACAAGTAGAGGTGAAAAACTGTTTTTT.

V is TRBV12-5 and J is TRBJ2-1; 12 nucleotides match TRBD2. The CDR3 spans 15 residues. Germline assignment: CDR1 LGHNT and CDR2 FRNRAP. Trimming took 5 bases from V and 7 from J; bases not matched to a gene: 6. CDR3: CASGPSGRAENEQFF. For the CDR3, the DNA is TGTGCTAGTGGTCCTAGCGGGAGGGCCGAAAATGAGCAGTTCTTC. Variable domain in full (rest from reference TRBV12-5 and TRBJ2-1): DARVTQTPRHKVTEMGQEVTMRCQPILGHNTVFWYRQTMMQGLELLAYFRNRAPLDDSGMPKDRFSAEMPDATLATLKIQPSEPRDSAVYFCASGPSGRAENEQFFGPGTRLTVL.

This chain connects TRBV4-3 to TRBJ1-1, with D unresolved. Trimming stripped 3 bases from V and 1 base from J, with 12 bases between. Germline CDR1 reads LGHNA; CDR2 reads YSLEER. CDR3 length: 15 amino acids. The CDR3 region has the DNA TGCGCCAGCAGCCAGAGCCCGCCGGCGAACACTGAAGCTTTCTTT. Translation gives CASSQSPPANTEAFF.

This sequence joins TRBV27 and TRBJ1-5; TRBD1 agrees at 7 bases. CDR1 and CDR2 from the germline V gene are MNHEY and SMNVEV (reference sequence). V gave up 6 bases and J gave up 6 bases; unmatched junction bases: 11. The CDR3 is 15 amino acids. The CDR3 DNA reads TGTGCCAGCAGCCTGGGCGGAGGGGGCTTTCAGCCCCAGCATTTT. Translation gives CASSLGGGGFQPQHF.

The genes are TRBV4-3 and TRBJ2-7; TRBD1 matches at 10 bases. The J segment lost 0 bases and the V segment lost 4 bases, leaving 6 bases of the junction unmatched. The CDR3 extends over 16 amino acids. Germline V gene sequence: CDR1 LGHNA, CDR2 YSLEER. The CDR3 is CASSLGTGEISYEQYF. CDR3 DNA sequence: TGCGCCAGCAGCCTTGGGACAGGGGAAATCTCCTACGAGCAGTACTTC.

This clone has only a few counts. The chain has TRBV24-1 and TRBJ2-1, with 11 bases that match TRBD2. The length of the CDR3 is 16 residues. V shed 2 bases, J shed 4 bases, and the junction held 3 bases outside the gene matches. The germline CDR1 and CDR2 sequences are KGHDR and SFDVKD. The CDR3 region has the DNA TGTGCCACCAGTGATTCCGGGACTAGCGGTTACAATGAGCAGTTCTTC. Translating gives CATSDSGTSGYNEQFF.

The chain uses TRBV28 and TRBJ2-5, with 12 bases aligning to TRBD1. This CDR3 is built from 15 residues. V was clipped by 11 bases and J by 5 bases; unmatched bases: 12. Per the germline V gene, CDR1 is MDHEN and CDR2 is SYDVKM. The CDR3 DNA sequence: TGTGCCGGTGGATCGGGACAGGGGGCGAGGGAGACCCAGTACTTC. Its protein is CAGGSGQGARETQYF.

This chain uses TRBV20-1 with TRBJ2-7; no clear D. Germline V CDR1 and CDR2: DFQATT, SNEGSKA (reference sequence). The CDR3 runs 15 residues. The V end lost 3 bases, the J end lost 1 base, and 16 bases lay between the germline ends. The CDR3 is CSASKVFEESYEQYF. The DNA for the CDR3 is TGCAGTGCTAGTAAGGTTTTCGAGGAGTCCTACGAGCAGTACTTC.

This clone has more than one count but fewer than ten. J is TRBJ1-1 and V is TRBV13; weak D call: TRBD1 (5 bases). CDR1 PRHDT and CDR2 FYEKMQ come from the germline V gene (reference sequence). Trimming cost V 1 base and J 8 bases, with 11 bases left between them. CDR3 length: 13 amino acids. The DNA of the CDR3 is TGTGCCAGCAGCTTAGTTGGGCAGGGAGAAGCTTTCTTT. It is translated as CASSLVGQGEAFF.

This chain links TRBV15 with TRBJ2-7, with no clear D. The V gene's germline CDR1 is LNHNV and CDR2 YYDKDF (reference sequence). This CDR3 is 12 amino acids long. V gave up 0 bases and J gave up 5 bases, with 5 bases separating them. CDR3 amino acids: CATSRDLDEQYF. DNA of the CDR3: TGTGCCACCAGCAGAGATTTGGACGAGCAGTACTTC.

This chain joins TRBV19 and TRBJ2-1; D may be TRBD2 (5 bases). The V end was cut by 3 bases, the J end by 5 bases, with 14 bases between. The CDR3 is 15 amino acids. Germline V gene data show CDR1 as LNHDA and CDR2 as SQIVND (reference sequence). CDR3 in DNA: TGTGCCAGTAGTATTTCAGCGGAACCTCACAATGAGCAGTTCTTC. Translating gives CASSISAEPHNEQFF.

The chain is built from TRBV6-5 and TRBJ2-2; 9 bases match TRBD1. The CDR3 extends over 16 amino acids. The germline gives CDR1 MNHEY, CDR2 SVGAGI. V gave up 2 bases and J gave up 3 bases; unmatched junction bases: 4. CDR3 protein: CASSYHRGPHTGELFF. CDR3 nucleotides: TGTGCCAGCAGTTACCACAGGGGGCCTCACACCGGGGAGCTGTTTTTT.

This clone was counted between two and nine times. The gene calls are TRBV12-5 and TRBJ2-1; 12 bases are shared with TRBD2. The germline gives CDR1 LGHNT, CDR2 FRNRAP. J gave up 7 bases and V 0 bases, and 4 bases lay outside the gene matches. CDR3 length: 16 amino acids. The CDR3, as DNA: TGTGCTAGTGGTTTGGTGACTAGCGGGAGAAGAAATGAGCAGTTCTTC. Protein: CASGLVTSGRRNEQFF.

This clone was picked up a small number of times. The chain employs TRBV7-2 and TRBJ2-7; 8 bases fit TRBD2. The CDR3 runs 15 residues. The germline CDR1 and CDR2 sequences are SGHTA and FQGNSA. Unmatched junction bases numbered 7, after V lost 4 bases and J lost 2 bases. In DNA, the CDR3 is TGTGCCAGCAGCTCCAGCAGCGGGAGCCCCTACGAGCAGTACTTC. Amino acids: CASSSSSGSPYEQYF.